The rows below give T cell receptor beta chains drawn from one sample of a study of T cell responses to AZD1222 COVID-19 vaccine. Measured with immunoSEQ multiplex PCR; TCRdb has only the in-frame clones, and not every one. The sample has some 180,000 clones, around 90% seen once; the top ten hold 1.5% to 2.5%. The sequencing used peripheral blood, collected 28 days after the second AZD1222 dose. These receptors originate from an adult who received the AZD1222 COVID-19 vaccine. Both conserved end residues are part of each CDR3. A D gene is named only where the DNA matches it firmly. Clone size is shown for a subset of rows, as once, few, many or a class of expanded clone.

d_call clone_size v_call cdr3_aa
TRBD2 . TRBV7-2 CASTRDYSTDTQYF
. . TRBV11-3 CASSLDGGNEQFF
TRBD1 . TRBV11-3 CASSRRGGQGNSPLHF
TRBD1 . TRBV7-6 CASSVDPGQGSYEQYF
. . TRBV12-3/TRBV12-4 CASAKGTNYGYTF
. . TRBV29-1 CSVELRLRQYF
. . TRBV19 CASSNRVEAFF
. . TRBV7-2 CASSLVGWATIYF
. . TRBV12-3/TRBV12-4 CASRDTLNTEAFF
. . TRBV4-1 CASSLSFGAGETQYF
. . TRBV28 CASSSTRGYTF
. . TRBV7-2 CASSLVAGLYNEQFF
. . TRBV27 CASRGHGGATGELFF
. . TRBV4-3 CASSPGSGGWNTEAFF
. . TRBV3-1/TRBV3-2 CASSTFGGFRSNQPQHF
. . TRBV7-8 CASSLRGGATNEKLFF
. . TRBV27 CASRKGIGAGANVLTF
. few TRBV30 CAWSVILQGAFF
TRBD1 . TRBV2 CASPRDRVAGHEQYF
. . TRBV30 CAWSLWTGTNSNTEAFF
TRBD2 . TRBV9 CASSQLAGGSYEQYF
. . TRBV30 CAWSFGVSSEKLFF
TRBD2 . TRBV6-5 CASRLASDTQYF
TRBD1 . TRBV6-5 CASSSTGRTEAFF
. . TRBV7-8 CASSRGRVSGANVLTF
. . TRBV18 CASSPPGGGGYTF
TRBD1 once TRBV14 CASSQGQGANTEAFF
. . TRBV2 CASSDKGEREKLFF
. . TRBV6-5 CASSYGESGNTIYF
. . TRBV6-5 CASSYSGGASYTF
TRBD1 . TRBV6-5 CASSYPDGQGNQPQHF
. . TRBV28 CASSLFEGGGNTEAFF
. . TRBV21-1 CASSKVGGFSYEQYF
. . TRBV4-1 CASSQESGEPVSPLHF
TRBD1 . TRBV6-6 CASSYSDRGSYEQYF
. once TRBV5-1 CASSLELGIGYEQYF
. . TRBV6-7 CASSCESDEQFF
. . TRBV5-8 CASSLEEGLTPLHF